The text below deals with one T cell receptor (beta chain). The antigen is not known. These data originate in a study of OX40 agonist ivuxolimab in advanced cancers. Study as a whole: Ivuxolimab was administered intravenously to patients at 0.01 to 10 mg/kg every 2 weeks.

Whole-study findings and limits: Dosing at 0.1 to 3.0 mg/kg was accompanied by clonal expansion of CD4+ and CD8+ blood T cells by week 6. Mean expanded clone counts were higher in CD8+ than CD4+ T cells.

The CDR3 is made up of 13 amino acids. V was cut by 5 bases and J by 7 bases, with 11 bases left in between. The germline V gene encodes CDR1 WSHSY and CDR2 SAAADI. The protocol was immunoSEQ multiplex PCR, while the TCRdb copy is restricted to in-frame clones and leaves out a portion. The sample lists about 100,000 clones; about 80% were seen once. The rearrangement joins TRBV10-2 to TRBJ1-4, with no clear D. The source of this sequence is an adult with an advanced solid tumor such as melanoma, head and neck, liver or kidney cancer. This specimen was CD4+ or CD8+ T cells sorted from blood, taken in a trial of the OX40 agonist ivuxolimab. As DNA, the CDR3 is TGCGCCAGCAGTAGGGTAACGGGTGAAAAACTGTTTTTT. Its protein product is CASSRVTGEKLFF.